The rows below give T cell receptor beta chains drawn from one sample of a study of cytotoxic CD8 clonotypes in ibrutinib-treated CLL. Repertoires were generated with immunoSEQ multiplex PCR, while TCRdb's copy carries only in-frame clones and drops some. The sample records over 100,000 clones, approximately 56% being singletons. Sequences were derived from PBMCs, sampled after 24 months of ibrutinib treatment. The receptors here all came from a human donor with chronic lymphocytic leukemia. Both conserved end residues are part of each CDR3. Each record gives: D gene, J gene, V gene, clone size, CDR3 protein, CDR3 DNA. D genes are given only for firm matches. Rows give clone size only sometimes, using once, few, many, or a class for an expanded clone.

TRBD1 | TRBJ1-6 | TRBV9 | few | CASSPGTGNNSPLHF | TGTGCCAGCAGCCCCGGGACAGGGAATAATTCACCCCTCCACTTT
. | TRBJ1-1 | TRBV30 | . | CAWERGSNTEAFF | TGTGCCTGGGAGAGAGGCTCTAACACTGAAGCTTTCTTT
. | TRBJ2-1 | TRBV14 | once | CASSQDRVGLINEQFF | TGTGCCAGCAGCCAAGACAGGGTAGGCCTGATAAATGAGCAGTTCTTC
. | TRBJ2-7 | TRBV5-1 | . | CASSYRGRVEQYF | TGCGCCAGCAGCTACCGGGGCAGGGTCGAGCAGTACTTC
. | TRBJ1-1 | TRBV30 | . | CAWSEENTEAFF | TGTGCCTGGAGTGAAGAGAACACTGAAGCTTTCTTT
. | TRBJ1-2 | TRBV2 | few | CASSETINYGYTF | TGTGCCAGCAGTGAAACCATAAACTATGGCTACACCTTC
. | TRBJ2-7 | TRBV7-2 | . | CASSFGGGQAEQYF | TGTGCCAGCAGCTTCGGCGGGGGCCAGGCCGAGCAGTACTTC
TRBD2 | TRBJ2-2 | TRBV5-4 | . | CASSPAGSGAGELFF | TGTGCCAGCAGCCCAGCGGGAAGTGGGGCCGGGGAGCTGTTTTTT
TRBD1 | TRBJ1-1 | TRBV11-3 | . | CASSFQGATEAFF | TGTGCCAGCAGCTTCCAGGGGGCCACTGAAGCTTTCTTT
. | TRBJ2-7 | TRBV5-1 | . | CASSLAQGYEQYF | TGCGCCAGCAGCTTGGCGCAGGGCTACGAGCAGTACTTC
. | TRBJ2-7 | TRBV15 | . | CATSRGRGFNYEQYF | TGTGCCACCAGCAGAGGTCGCGGCTTTAACTACGAGCAGTACTTC
TRBD2 | TRBJ2-1 | TRBV6-6 | few | CASSYGGVSYNEQFF | TGTGCCAGCAGTTACGGGGGGGTCTCCTACAATGAGCAGTTCTTC
. | TRBJ2-7 | TRBV11-3 | few | CASSSTGALEQYF | TGTGCCAGCAGCTCGACGGGGGCACTCGAGCAGTACTTC
TRBD2 | TRBJ2-3 | TRBV9 | . | CASSVSGGAGDTQYF | TGTGCCAGCAGCGTCAGCGGGGGCGCTGGGGATACGCAGTATTTT
TRBD1 | TRBJ1-1 | TRBV30 | . | CAWSVDRGTVEAFF | TGTGCCTGGAGTGTTGACAGGGGGACTGTTGAAGCTTTCTTT
. | TRBJ1-1 | TRBV15 | . | CATSSDPQGTEAFF | TGTGCCACCAGCAGTGACCCCCAAGGGACTGAAGCTTTCTTT
. | TRBJ2-7 | TRBV2 | . | CASSAVSRLRYF | TGTGCCAGCAGTGCCGTGTCCAGGTTGCGGTACTTC
TRBD1 | TRBJ1-2 | TRBV30 | . | CAWRDRGNPNYGYTF | TGTGCCTGGAGGGACAGGGGTAATCCTAACTATGGCTACACCTTC
. | TRBJ2-1 | TRBV25-1 | . | CASSEVEAGQFF | TGTGCCAGCAGTGAAGTGGAGGCCGGGCAGTTCTTC
. | TRBJ1-2 | TRBV7-9 | . | CASSHSRTSNYGYTF | TGTGCCAGCAGCCACTCCCGGACGTCTAACTATGGCTACACCTTC
TRBD1 | TRBJ1-4 | TRBV4-1 | . | CASSRRGSEKLFF | TGCGCCAGCAGCCGCAGGGGGAGTGAAAAACTGTTTTTT
. | TRBJ2-7 | TRBV5-1 | once | CASSASGGYEQYF | TGCGCCAGCAGCGCGTCGGGCGGCTACGAGCAGTACTTC
. | TRBJ2-5 | TRBV5-6 | . | CAGHMQGQETQYF | TGTGCCGGACACATGCAGGGTCAAGAGACCCAGTACTTC
. | TRBJ2-7 | TRBV7-6 | . | CASSLERRHEQYF | TGTGCCAGCAGCTTAGAGCGCCGACACGAGCAGTACTTC
. | TRBJ2-7 | TRBV11-2 | . | CASSSGRQGKQYF | TGTGCCAGCAGCTCCGGGAGACAGGGAAAGCAGTACTTC
. | TRBJ1-2 | TRBV7-9 | . | CASINGDGYTF | TGTGCCAGCATCAACGGGGATGGCTACACCTTC
. | TRBJ2-7 | TRBV6-1 | . | CASRIIGGDYEQYF | TGTGCCAGCAGGATCATCGGGGGTGACTACGAGCAGTACTTC
TRBD2 | TRBJ2-1 | TRBV19 | . | CASSILAGSSYNEQFF | TGTGCCAGTAGTATACTAGCGGGGAGCTCCTACAATGAGCAGTTCTTC
. | TRBJ1-2 | TRBV30 | . | CAWSVGHPGSYGYTF | TGTGCCTGGAGTGTAGGGCACCCCGGCAGCTATGGCTACACCTTC
. | TRBJ2-3 | TRBV9 | once | CASSVVASTDTQYF | TGTGCCAGCAGCGTAGTCGCTAGCACAGATACGCAGTATTTT
. | TRBJ1-1 | TRBV7-2 | . | CASSLASGNTEAFF | TGTGCCAGCAGCTTAGCTTCGGGGAACACTGAAGCTTTCTTT
. | TRBJ2-7 | TRBV5-1 | many | CASSFGLLYEQYF | TGCGCCAGCAGCTTCGGACTTCTCTACGAGCAGTACTTC
. | TRBJ1-4 | TRBV6-6 | . | CASSYWGGATNEKLFF | TGTGCCAGCAGTTACTGGGGGGGGGCAACTAATGAAAAACTGTTTTTT
. | TRBJ1-1 | TRBV6-1 | . | CASSGLVGNTEAFF | TGTGCCAGCAGTGGTCTGGTAGGGAACACTGAAGCTTTCTTT
TRBD2 | TRBJ2-7 | TRBV6-1 | once | CASSEGGGGLPSYEQYF | TGTGCCAGCAGTGAAGGTGGCGGGGGTCTACCCTCCTACGAGCAGTACTTC
TRBD2 | TRBJ2-3 | TRBV9 | few | CASSVGRITDTQYF | TGTGCCAGCAGCGTCGGGAGGATCACAGATACGCAGTATTTT
. | TRBJ2-6 | TRBV18 | . | CASSPVSSANVLTF | TGTGCCAGCTCACCTGTTTCCTCGGCCAACGTCCTGACTTTC
. | TRBJ1-1 | TRBV12-2 | . | CASRLATQGPAGRNTEAFF | TGTGCAAGTCGCTTAGCGACCCAGGGGCCGGCCGGCCGTAACACTGAAGCTTTCTTT
. | TRBJ2-2 | TRBV30 | . | CAWSADGNTGELFF | TGTGCCTGGAGTGCGGACGGGAACACCGGGGAGCTGTTTTTT
. | TRBJ2-2 | TRBV5-1 | . | CASSYRLLAGELFF | TGCGCCAGCAGCTACAGATTATTGGCCGGGGAGCTGTTTTTT
TRBD2 | TRBJ2-5 | TRBV29-1 | few | CSVASGDETQYF | TGCAGCGTTGCTAGCGGGGATGAGACCCAGTACTTC
. | TRBJ2-7 | TRBV9 | few | CASEEQYF | TGTGCCAGCGAAGAGCAGTACTTC
. | TRBJ2-7 | TRBV2 | . | CASSERGASTYEQYF | TGTGCCAGCAGTGAACGTGGGGCTTCTACCTACGAGCAGTACTTC
. | TRBJ1-6 | TRBV6-1 | few | CASSDLGVVSYNSPLHF | TGTGCCAGCAGTGATCTAGGGGTTGTGTCCTATAATTCACCCCTCCACTTT
TRBD1 | TRBJ2-7 | TRBV5-1 | few | CASSIPGQGYEQYF | TGCGCCAGCAGCATACCGGGACAGGGATACGAGCAGTACTTC
. | TRBJ1-2 | TRBV9 | . | CASSVVRQLDKRNYGYTF | TGTGCCAGCAGCGTAGTTCGACAGCTCGACAAGAGGAACTATGGCTACACCTTC
. | TRBJ1-3 | TRBV9 | . | CASSLLQGSGNTIYF | TGTGCCAGCAGCCTTTTACAGGGATCTGGAAACACCATATATTTT
. | TRBJ2-3 | TRBV5-1 | . | CASTARGAGTPDTQYF | TGCGCCAGCACAGCCAGGGGAGCGGGGACTCCAGATACGCAGTATTTT
. | TRBJ1-1 | TRBV19 | . | CASSIKPLNTEAFF | TGTGCCAGTAGTATTAAACCATTGAACACTGAAGCTTTCTTT
. | TRBJ1-1 | TRBV11-2 | . | CASSVTVNTEAFF | TGTGCCAGCAGCGTGACAGTTAACACTGAAGCTTTCTTT